This T cell receptor (beta chain) derives from a study of T cells in Graves' hyperthyroidism and ophthalmopathy. About the study: Peripheral blood was taken when the disease was first diagnosed, before any treatment began.

Study-wide points: Most clonotypes expanded in the thyroid (above 0.001) were also present in blood.

As for this clonotype: The antigen remains unidentified.

Regions amplified from RNA transcripts were the TCR beta CDR3 regions. The study used the HTBI primer set for a first-round RT-PCR of the TCR CDR3. TCRdb re-derived calls from the multiplex PCR reads in MiXCR, one entry per CDR3 protein. The data show about 560,000 distinct CDR3 sequences, 16% seen once. The definition of stable Graves' hyperthyroidism was no ophthalmopathy progression within 18 months. Hyperthyroidism was newly diagnosed in patients aged 18 to 65 (duration under 2 months). The CDR3 has 15 amino acids. Deletions cut 3 bases from V and 8 bases from J, with 14 bases between. Germline lookup yields CDR1 MNHEY and CDR2 SMNVEV (reference sequence).

V usage is TRBV27 and J usage is TRBJ1-6, with D possibly being TRBD1 (6 bases). This receptor was identified in a woman aged 18-35 years with Graves' hyperthyroidism. Sequencing used blood. The CDR3 region has the DNA TGTGCCAGCAGTTTCTCTTGGGGGGCCGATTCACCCCTCCACTTT. It codes for CASSFSWGADSPLHF.